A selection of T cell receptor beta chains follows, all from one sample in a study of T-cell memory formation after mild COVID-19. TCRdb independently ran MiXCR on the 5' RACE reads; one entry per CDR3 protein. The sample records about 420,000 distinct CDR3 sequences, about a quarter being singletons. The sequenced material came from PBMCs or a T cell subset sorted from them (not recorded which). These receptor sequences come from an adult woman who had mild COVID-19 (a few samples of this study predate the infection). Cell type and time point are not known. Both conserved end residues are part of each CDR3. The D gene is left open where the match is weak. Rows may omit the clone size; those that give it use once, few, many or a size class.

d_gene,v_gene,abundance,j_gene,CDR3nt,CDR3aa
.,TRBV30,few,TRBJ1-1,TGTGCCTGGACGGATCCGCAACACACTGAAGCTTTCTTT,CAWTDPQHTEAFF
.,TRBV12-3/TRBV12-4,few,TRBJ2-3,TGTGCCAGCAGTTTAAGCCTAGCAGCTAGCACAGATACGCAGTATTTT,CASSLSLAASTDTQYF
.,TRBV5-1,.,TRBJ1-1,TGCGCCAGCAGCTACGGCACTGAAGCTTTCTTT,CASSYGTEAFF
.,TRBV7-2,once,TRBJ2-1,TGTGCCAGCAGCTTATGGTCTAAATACAATGAGCAGTTCTTC,CASSLWSKYNEQFF
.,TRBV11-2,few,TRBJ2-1,TGTGCCAGCAGCCCCAGACTGCCCATCAATGAGCAGTTCTTC,CASSPRLPINEQFF
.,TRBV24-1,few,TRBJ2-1,TGTGCCACCAGTGTCGGCCTACTCGGTGAGCAGTTCTTC,CATSVGLLGEQFF
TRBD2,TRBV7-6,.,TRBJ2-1,TGTGCCAGCAGCCCGGGGCGGGCTAGCGGAAATGAGCAGTTCTTC,CASSPGRASGNEQFF
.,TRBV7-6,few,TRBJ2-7,TGTGCCAGCAGCATCACTCACCTGGGCAACGAGCAGTACTTC,CASSITHLGNEQYF
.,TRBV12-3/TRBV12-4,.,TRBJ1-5,TGTGCCAGCAGTCCCGAAGGAGGGCGGCGCAATCAGCCCCAGCATTTT,CASSPEGGRRNQPQHF
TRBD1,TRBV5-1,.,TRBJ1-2,TGCGCCAGCAGCTCGGACAGGATCGATGGCTACACCTTC,CASSSDRIDGYTF
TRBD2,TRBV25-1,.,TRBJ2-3,TGTGCCAGCACTAGCGGGGGGGCTCCTAGCACAGATACGCAGTATTTT,CASTSGGAPSTDTQYF
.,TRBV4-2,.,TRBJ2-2,TGTGCCAGCAGCCAAGTTCAGTTTAAGGGTACCAACACCGGGGAGCTGTTTTTT,CASSQVQFKGTNTGELFF
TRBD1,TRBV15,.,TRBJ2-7,TGTGCCACCAGCAGAGGACAGGGGCTATCGTACGAGCAGTACTTC,CATSRGQGLSYEQYF
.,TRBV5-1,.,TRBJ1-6,TGCGCCAGCAGCTTGGTCGGGGGCTCGGGTGTCTATAATTCACCCCTCCACTTT,CASSLVGGSGVYNSPLHF
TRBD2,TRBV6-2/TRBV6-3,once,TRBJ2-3,TGTGCCAGCATTGGACTAGAATCTTTTTATACGCAGTATTTT,CASIGLESFYTQYF
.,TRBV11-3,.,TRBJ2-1,TGTGCCAGCAGCTTAGGACCGCGGTTGAGCTCCTACAATGAGCAGTTCTTC,CASSLGPRLSSYNEQFF
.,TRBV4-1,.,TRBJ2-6,TGCGCCAGCAGCCAAGATCCGGCCCGGGGGGCCAACGTCCTGACTTTC,CASSQDPARGANVLTF
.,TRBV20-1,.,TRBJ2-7,TGCAGTGCTCGCAAAGAAAGCTCCTACGAGCAGTACTTC,CSARKESSYEQYF
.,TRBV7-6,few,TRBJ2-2,TGTGCCAGCAGCTTTGTATACAAGTCCGGGGAGCTGTTTTTT,CASSFVYKSGELFF
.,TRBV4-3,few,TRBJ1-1,TGCGCCAGCAGCCCCCTTCATGCAGGGACCAACACTGAAGCTTTCTTT,CASSPLHAGTNTEAFF
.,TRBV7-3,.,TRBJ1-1,TGTGCCAGCAGCTTAGGCCCCAGTACTGAAGCTTTCTTT,CASSLGPSTEAFF
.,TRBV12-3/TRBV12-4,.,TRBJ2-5,TGTGCCAGCAGTTGGGGACATGTGGAGACCCAGTACTTC,CASSWGHVETQYF
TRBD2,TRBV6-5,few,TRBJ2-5,TGTGCCAGCAGTGTGACTAGCGGGCGAGAGACCCAGTACTTC,CASSVTSGRETQYF
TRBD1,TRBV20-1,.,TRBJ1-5,TGCAGTGCTAGTGGACAGGGCAATCAGCCCCAGCATTTT,CSASGQGNQPQHF
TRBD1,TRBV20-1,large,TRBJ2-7,TGCAGTGCTAGAGATCCGGGACAGCTCCACGAGCAGTACTTC,CSARDPGQLHEQYF
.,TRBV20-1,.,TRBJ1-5,TGCAGTGCTAGAGGAGGCCGTAGCAATCAGCCCCAGCATTTT,CSARGGRSNQPQHF
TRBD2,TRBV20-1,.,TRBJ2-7,TGCAGTGCTCTGGGACTAGCGGGAGAGCAGTACTTC,CSALGLAGEQYF
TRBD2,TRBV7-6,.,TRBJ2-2,TGTGCCAGCAGACCTGGACTAGCGGGATCCCGCCCCGGGGAGCTGTTTTTT,CASRPGLAGSRPGELFF
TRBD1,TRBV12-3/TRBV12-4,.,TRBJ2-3,TGTGCCAGCAGTTTTCGGACAGGGGCTAGCACAGATACGCAGTATTTT,CASSFRTGASTDTQYF
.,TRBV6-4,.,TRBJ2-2,TGTGCCAGCAGTGATAGACTAGCCGGGGAGCTGTTTTTT,CASSDRLAGELFF
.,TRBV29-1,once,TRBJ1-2,TGCAGCGGAGATTACGGGGACTATGGCTACACCTTC,CSGDYGDYGYTF
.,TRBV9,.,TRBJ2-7,TGTGCCAGCAGCGTACAATCGGACCTAGGAGACGAGCAGTACTTC,CASSVQSDLGDEQYF